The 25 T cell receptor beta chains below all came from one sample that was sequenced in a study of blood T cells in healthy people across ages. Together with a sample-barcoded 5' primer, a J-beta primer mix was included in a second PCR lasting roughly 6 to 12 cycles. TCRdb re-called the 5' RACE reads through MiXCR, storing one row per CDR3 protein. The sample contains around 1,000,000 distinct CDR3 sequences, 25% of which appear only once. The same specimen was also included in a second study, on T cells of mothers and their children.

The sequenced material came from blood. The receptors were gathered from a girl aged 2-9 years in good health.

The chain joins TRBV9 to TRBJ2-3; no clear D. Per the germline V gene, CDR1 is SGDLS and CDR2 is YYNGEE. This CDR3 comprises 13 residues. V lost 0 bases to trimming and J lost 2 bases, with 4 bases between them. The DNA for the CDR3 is TGTGCCAGCAGCGTAGACCCCACAGATACGCAGTATTTT. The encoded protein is CASSVDPTDTQYF.

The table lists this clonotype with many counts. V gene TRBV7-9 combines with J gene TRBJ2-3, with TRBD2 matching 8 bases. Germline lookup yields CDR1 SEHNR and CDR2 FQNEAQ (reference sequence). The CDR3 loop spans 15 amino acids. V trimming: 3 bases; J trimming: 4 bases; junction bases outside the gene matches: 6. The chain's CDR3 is CASSLAGGVADTQYF. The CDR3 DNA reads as TGTGCCAGCAGCTTGGCGGGAGGAGTGGCAGATACGCAGTATTTT.

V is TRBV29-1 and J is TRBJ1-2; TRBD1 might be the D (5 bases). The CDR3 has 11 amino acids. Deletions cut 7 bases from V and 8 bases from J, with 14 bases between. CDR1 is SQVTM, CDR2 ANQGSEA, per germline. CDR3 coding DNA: TGCAGCGCAGATTCCGGGGCGGGCTACACCTTC. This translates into CSADSGAGYTF.

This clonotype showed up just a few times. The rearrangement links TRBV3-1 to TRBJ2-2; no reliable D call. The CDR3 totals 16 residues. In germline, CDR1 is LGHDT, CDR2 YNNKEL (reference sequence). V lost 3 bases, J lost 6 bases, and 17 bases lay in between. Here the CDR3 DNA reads TGTGCCAGCAGCCAGGTAGTCTCAACCTTGGCCGGGGAGCTGTTTTTT. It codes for CASSQVVSTLAGELFF. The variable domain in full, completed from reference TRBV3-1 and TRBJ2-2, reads DTAVSQTPKYLVTQMGNDKSIKCEQNLGHDTMYWYKQDSKKFLKIMFSYNNKELIINETVPNRFSPKSPDKAHLNLHINSLELGDSAVYFCASSQVVSTLAGELFFGEGSRLTVL.

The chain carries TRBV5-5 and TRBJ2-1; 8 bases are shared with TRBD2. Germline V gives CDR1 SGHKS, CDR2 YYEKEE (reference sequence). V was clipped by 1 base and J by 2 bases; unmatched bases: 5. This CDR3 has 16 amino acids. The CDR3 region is CASSLRTSGTYNEQFF. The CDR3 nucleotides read TGTGCCAGCAGCTTGAGAACTAGCGGAACCTACAATGAGCAGTTCTTC.

The CDR3, as DNA: TGTGCCAGCAGCGTGGGACAGGGTATGCGGGAGCAGTACTTC. Translating gives CASSVGQGMREQYF. J is TRBJ2-7 and V is TRBV5-6; 9 nucleotides line up with TRBD1. The junction had 9 bases not matched to a gene; V was cut back by 4 bases and J by 7 bases. The CDR3 has 14 residues. Germline V gene data show CDR1 as SGHDT and CDR2 as YYEEEE.

Here the CDR3 reads CASSLTGGSETQYF. Here the CDR3 DNA reads TGTGCCAGCAGTTTGACAGGGGGGTCGGAGACCCAGTACTTC. This chain connects TRBV12-3 or TRBV12-4 to TRBJ2-5, with 9 bases lining up with TRBD1. The CDR3 consists of 14 residues. V lost 3 bases to trimming and J lost 5 bases; unmatched junction nucleotides: 4.

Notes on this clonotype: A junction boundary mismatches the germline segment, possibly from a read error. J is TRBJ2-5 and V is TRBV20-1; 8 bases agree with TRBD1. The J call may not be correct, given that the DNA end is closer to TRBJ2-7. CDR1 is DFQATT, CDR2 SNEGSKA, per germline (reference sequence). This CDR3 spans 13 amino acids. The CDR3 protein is CCAGLTGVYEQYF. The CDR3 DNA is TGCTGTGCTGGACTGACAGGGGTCTACGAGCAGTACTTC.

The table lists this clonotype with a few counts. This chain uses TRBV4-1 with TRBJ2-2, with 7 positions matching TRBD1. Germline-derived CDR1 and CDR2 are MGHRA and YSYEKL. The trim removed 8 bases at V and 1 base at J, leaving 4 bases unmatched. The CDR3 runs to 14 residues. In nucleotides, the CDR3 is TGCGCCAGCGCAAGACAGGGGAACACCGGGGAGCTGTTTTTT. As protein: CASARQGNTGELFF.

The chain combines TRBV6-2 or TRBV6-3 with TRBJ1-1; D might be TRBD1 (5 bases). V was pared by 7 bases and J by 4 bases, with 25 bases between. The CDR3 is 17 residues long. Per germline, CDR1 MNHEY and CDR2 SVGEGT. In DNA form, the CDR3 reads TGTGCCAGCACCCGAGGGGATTTGGGTAATGTCGGCACTGAAGCTTTCTTT. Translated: CASTRGDLGNVGTEAFF.

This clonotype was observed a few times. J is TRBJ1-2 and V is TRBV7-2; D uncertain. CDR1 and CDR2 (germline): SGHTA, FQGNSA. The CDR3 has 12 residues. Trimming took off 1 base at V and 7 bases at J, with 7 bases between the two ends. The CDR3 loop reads CASSLDKGGYTF. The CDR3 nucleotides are TGTGCCAGCAGCTTAGATAAGGGTGGCTACACCTTC.

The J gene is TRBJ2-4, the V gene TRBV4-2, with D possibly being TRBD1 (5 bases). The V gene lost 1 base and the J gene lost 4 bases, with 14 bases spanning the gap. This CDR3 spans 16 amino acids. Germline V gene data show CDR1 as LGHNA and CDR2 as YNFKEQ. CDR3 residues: CASSQVDNRKKNIQYF. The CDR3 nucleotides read TGTGCCAGCAGCCAAGTGGATAACAGGAAAAAAAACATTCAGTACTTC.

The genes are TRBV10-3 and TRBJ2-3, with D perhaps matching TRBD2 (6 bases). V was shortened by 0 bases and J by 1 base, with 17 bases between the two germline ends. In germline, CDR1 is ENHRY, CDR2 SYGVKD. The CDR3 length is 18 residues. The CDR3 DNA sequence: TGTGCCATCAGTGAGTCCCCACCGGAGGGGACTCGCACAGATACGCAGTATTTT. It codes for CAISESPPEGTRTDTQYF.

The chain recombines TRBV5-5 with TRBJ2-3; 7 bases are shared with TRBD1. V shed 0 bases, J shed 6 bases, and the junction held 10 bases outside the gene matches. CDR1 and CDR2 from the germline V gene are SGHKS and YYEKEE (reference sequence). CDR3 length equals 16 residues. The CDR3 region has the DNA TGTGCCAGCAGCTTGGAAGGGGGCGCTGGGTCGGATACGCAGTATTTT. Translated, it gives CASSLEGGAGSDTQYF.

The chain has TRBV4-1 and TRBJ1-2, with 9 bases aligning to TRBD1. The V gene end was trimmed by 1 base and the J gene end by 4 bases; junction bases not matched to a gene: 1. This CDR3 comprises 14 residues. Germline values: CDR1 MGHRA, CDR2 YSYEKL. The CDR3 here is CASSQGTGAYGYTF. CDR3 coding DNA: TGCGCCAGCAGCCAAGGGACAGGGGCCTATGGCTACACCTTC.

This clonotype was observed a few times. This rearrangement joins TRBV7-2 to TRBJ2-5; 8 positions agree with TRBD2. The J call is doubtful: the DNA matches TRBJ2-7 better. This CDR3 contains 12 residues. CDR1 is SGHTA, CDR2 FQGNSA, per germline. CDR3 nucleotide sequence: TGTGCCAGCAGGGGACTAGATTACGAGCAGTACTTC. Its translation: CASRGLDYEQYF.

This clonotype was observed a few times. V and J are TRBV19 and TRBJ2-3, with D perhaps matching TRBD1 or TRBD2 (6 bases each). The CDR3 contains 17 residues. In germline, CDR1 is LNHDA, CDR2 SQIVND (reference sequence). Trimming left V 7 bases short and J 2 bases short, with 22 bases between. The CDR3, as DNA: TGTGCCAGTAAGAGAAAGTGGCGGGGACAATTCACAGATACGCAGTATTTT. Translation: CASKRKWRGQFTDTQYF.

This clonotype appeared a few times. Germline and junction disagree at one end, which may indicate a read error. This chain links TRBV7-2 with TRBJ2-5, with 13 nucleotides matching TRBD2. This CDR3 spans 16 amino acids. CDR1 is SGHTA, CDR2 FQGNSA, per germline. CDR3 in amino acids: CASRIRGLAGQEAQYF. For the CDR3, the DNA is TGTGCCAGCAGGATTCGGGGACTAGCGGGGCAAGAGGCCCAGTACTTC.

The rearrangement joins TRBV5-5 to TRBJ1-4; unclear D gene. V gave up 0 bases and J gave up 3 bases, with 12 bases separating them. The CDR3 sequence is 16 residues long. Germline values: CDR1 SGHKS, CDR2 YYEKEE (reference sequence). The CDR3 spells CASSLGPTKANEKLFF. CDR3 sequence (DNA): TGTGCCAGCAGCTTGGGTCCAACTAAGGCTAATGAAAAACTGTTTTTT.

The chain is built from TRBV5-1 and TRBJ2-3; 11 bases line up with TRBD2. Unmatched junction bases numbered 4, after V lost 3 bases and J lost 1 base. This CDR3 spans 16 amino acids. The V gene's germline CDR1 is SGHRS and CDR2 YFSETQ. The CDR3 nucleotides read TGCGCCAGCAGCTCAACTAGCGGGAGAGGCACAGATACGCAGTATTTT. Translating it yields CASSSTSGRGTDTQYF.

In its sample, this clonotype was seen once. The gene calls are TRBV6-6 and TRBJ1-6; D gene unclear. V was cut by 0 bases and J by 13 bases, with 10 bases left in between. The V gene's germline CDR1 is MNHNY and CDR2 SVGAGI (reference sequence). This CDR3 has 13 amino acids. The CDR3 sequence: CASSYSGERPLHF. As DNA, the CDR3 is TGTGCCAGCAGTTACTCCGGTGAACGGCCCCTCCACTTT.

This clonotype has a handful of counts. The DNA of the CDR3 is TGCAGCGTTCAGCCAACTAATGAAAAACTGTTTTTT. Translated, it gives CSVQPTNEKLFF. V and J are TRBV29-1 and TRBJ1-4; D is undetermined. Trimming removed 5 bases at V and 0 bases at J, with 4 bases between. Germline V lookup: CDR1 SQVTM, CDR2 ANQGSEA. This CDR3 is built from 12 residues.

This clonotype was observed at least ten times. CDR3 loop: CASSLTGALGNTIYF. The CDR3 coding sequence is TGTGCCAGCAGTTTGACAGGGGCCCTTGGAAACACCATATATTTT. V gene TRBV27 combines with J gene TRBJ1-3, with 8 bases that match TRBD1. The V and J ends lost 3 bases and 3 bases, in that order; junction bases with no gene match: 4. The germline V gene encodes CDR1 MNHEY and CDR2 SMNVEV (reference sequence). This CDR3 has 15 amino acids.

This CDR3 reads CATSARTTNSYEQYF. The CDR3 DNA reads TGTGCCACCAGCGCACGGACTACAAACTCCTACGAGCAGTACTTC. The V and J genes are TRBV15 and TRBJ2-7; the D gene is possibly TRBD2 (6 bases). This CDR3 region has 15 residues. V shed 5 bases and J shed 0 bases, with 14 bases lying between them. Per germline, CDR1 LNHNV and CDR2 YYDKDF (reference sequence).

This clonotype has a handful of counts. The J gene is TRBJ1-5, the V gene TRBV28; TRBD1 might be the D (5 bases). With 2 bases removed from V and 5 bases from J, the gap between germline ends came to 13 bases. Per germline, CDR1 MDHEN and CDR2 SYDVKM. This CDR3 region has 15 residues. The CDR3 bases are TGTGCCAGCAGTTTAGGGGCGGAGGGGCATCAGCCCCAGCATTTT. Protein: CASSLGAEGHQPQHF.